Below are 30 T cell receptor beta chains sequenced from a single sample in a study of control samples from healthy donors and cancer patients (dated by TCRdb to 2019 to 2021). The method behind the library was the immunoSEQ multiplex PCR assay. TCRdb provides this immuneACCESS table in a form limited to in-frame rearrangements. Some clones are lacking; in checked studies, under half of them reflect an unresolved V gene, and why the rest are absent is not known. The sample contains 91,000 or so clones, just over 90% of them found a single time. The ten most abundant clones make up 0.85% to 1% of the sample. Sequenced input: blood. These receptors all come from a woman aged 25 to 39 in good health.

The rearrangement uses TRBV20-1 and TRBJ2-5; D is uncertain. This CDR3 region has 14 residues. The V and J ends lost 3 bases and 1 base respectively, with 12 bases between them. CDR1 and CDR2 from the germline V gene are DFQATT and SNEGSKA (reference sequence). CDR3 in amino acids: CSASTQGLQETQYF. The CDR3 DNA reads as TGCAGTGCTAGTACCCAAGGGCTCCAAGAGACCCAGTACTTC.

The rearrangement links TRBV7-9 to TRBJ2-7, with D perhaps TRBD1 (6 bases). Trimming shortened V by 5 bases and J by 4 bases, and 9 bases separated the two germline ends. The V gene's germline CDR1 is SEHNR and CDR2 FQNEAQ (reference sequence). The CDR3 spans 12 residues. The CDR3 protein is CASSPGQYEQYF. DNA of the CDR3: TGTGCCAGCAGCCCTGGACAGTACGAGCAGTACTTC.

The chain carries TRBV30 and TRBJ1-5, with D possibly being TRBD1 (6 bases). V was clipped by 4 bases and J by 6 bases, with 16 bases between them. The CDR3 length is 14 residues. Germline CDR1 GTSNPN, CDR2 SVGIG (reference sequence). The CDR3 loop is CAWTEQGMVQPQHF. In DNA, the CDR3 is TGTGCCTGGACGGAACAGGGCATGGTTCAGCCCCAGCATTTT.

The chain has TRBV7-9 and TRBJ1-2; D remains ambiguous. CDR1 SEHNR and CDR2 FQNEAQ come from the germline V gene (reference sequence). Trimming cost V 1 base and J 8 bases, with 11 bases left between them. This CDR3 contains 13 residues. CDR3 amino acids: CASSLVEVSGYTF. The CDR3 nucleotides are TGTGCCAGCAGCTTAGTCGAAGTGTCCGGCTACACCTTC.

The J gene is TRBJ2-2, the V gene TRBV7-9, with TRBD1 matching over 8 bases. There are 16 residues in the CDR3. The V segment lost 4 bases and the J segment 4 bases; nucleotides outside the gene matches: 8. The germline CDR1 and CDR2 sequences are SEHNR and FQNEAQ (reference sequence). The CDR3 spells CASSSGQGVSTGELFF. The CDR3, as DNA: TGTGCCAGCAGCTCCGGACAGGGCGTGAGCACCGGGGAGCTGTTTTTT.

The rearrangement uses TRBV5-1 and TRBJ2-1; 11 bases fit TRBD2. Per germline, CDR1 SGHRS and CDR2 YFSETQ. This CDR3 has 17 residues. Trimming cost V 4 bases and J 9 bases; bases outside gene matches: 15. The CDR3 sequence: CASSINPGTSGEGEQFF. The CDR3 DNA sequence: TGCGCCAGCAGCATAAATCCCGGGACTAGCGGCGAGGGTGAGCAGTTCTTC.

V and J are TRBV2 and TRBJ1-6, with 9 bases fitting TRBD1. The CDR3 is 15 amino acids. V lost 4 bases, J lost 10 bases, and 8 bases stayed unmatched. Germline loops: CDR1 SNHLY, CDR2 FYNNEI. Here the CDR3 DNA reads TGTGCCAGCAGTGCCGAACAGGGGGCAAGATCACCCCTCCACTTT. It codes for CASSAEQGARSPLHF.

This clone occurred once. The chain uses TRBV19 and TRBJ1-1; D not certain. The CDR3 is 14 residues long. Germline loops: CDR1 LNHDA, CDR2 SQIVND (reference sequence). Trimming pared 1 base from V and 0 bases from J, leaving 6 bases between. The CDR3 sequence is CASSIAFLNTEAFF. The CDR3 region has the DNA TGTGCCAGTAGTATAGCCTTCCTGAACACTGAAGCTTTCTTT.

The CDR3 DNA reads TGTGCTAGTGGTGTGACCACTGGGGGCAGCTCACCCCTCCACTTT. It encodes CASGVTTGGSSPLHF. The chain carries TRBV12-5 and TRBJ1-6, with D maybe TRBD1 (6 bases). V was trimmed by 5 bases and J by 10 bases, leaving 18 bases between them. CDR3 length equals 15 residues. The germline V gene encodes CDR1 LGHNT and CDR2 FRNRAP.

The J gene is TRBJ1-4, the V gene TRBV6-6; D unclear. The length of the CDR3 is 14 residues. Trimming removed 5 bases from V and 3 bases from J, with 10 bases in between. Germline V gives CDR1 MNHNY, CDR2 SVGAGI (reference sequence). CDR3 in DNA: TGTGCCAGCAGTACACGGGTAGCTAATGAAAAACTGTTTTTT. Residues: CASSTRVANEKLFF.

This clone is a singleton in its sample. This CDR3 is CASTNRDGGTQYF. Written as DNA, the CDR3 is TGTGCCAGCACCAACCGGGACGGGGGGACCCAGTACTTC. The genes are TRBV28 and TRBJ2-5; possible D gene TRBD2, 6 bases. Between the trimmed V and J ends, which lost 7 bases and 7 bases, there was a span of 16 bases. The length of the CDR3 is 13 residues. Germline values: CDR1 MDHEN, CDR2 SYDVKM.

The V gene is TRBV28, the J gene TRBJ1-2; unclear D gene. The V gene's germline CDR1 is MDHEN and CDR2 SYDVKM. V lost 3 bases, J lost 1 base, and 9 bases lay in between. This CDR3 has 14 amino acids. The CDR3 spells CASSFVWSNYGYTF. The CDR3 nucleotides are TGTGCCAGCAGTTTTGTGTGGAGTAACTATGGCTACACCTTC.

The chain uses TRBV2 and TRBJ1-2; no clear D gene. The V end was cut by 5 bases, the J end by 8 bases, with 15 bases between. In germline, CDR1 is SNHLY, CDR2 FYNNEI. The CDR3 has 13 residues. The CDR3: CASSTLPERGYTF. DNA of the CDR3: TGTGCCAGCAGTACTTTACCCGAAAGAGGCTACACCTTC.

This clone appeared a single time. This chain links TRBV16 with TRBJ1-1; perhaps TRBD1 as D (6 bases). The V and J ends lost 3 bases and 11 bases respectively, with 10 bases between them. Germline CDR1 KGHSY, CDR2 FQNENV. This CDR3 has 11 residues. CDR3 loop: CASSHRTEAFF. CDR3 nucleotides: TGTGCCAGCAGCCACAGGACAGAGGCTTTCTTT.

The J gene is TRBJ2-5, the V gene TRBV27, with D perhaps assigned TRBD1 or TRBD2 (6 bases each). The CDR3 has 17 amino acids. Germline values: CDR1 MNHEY, CDR2 SMNVEV (reference sequence). The V end lost 8 bases, the J end lost 2 bases, and 24 bases lay between the germline ends. The CDR3 sequence: CASRFFGVGGQQETQYF. The CDR3 nucleotides are TGTGCCAGCCGCTTCTTCGGGGTGGGGGGACAACAAGAGACCCAGTACTTC.

The genes are TRBV7-8 and TRBJ2-5, with 7 nucleotides matching TRBD2. Trimming at V came to 2 bases and at J to 5 bases, leaving 14 bases not matched to a gene. This CDR3 has 17 amino acids. CDR1 is SGHVS and CDR2 is FQNEAQ in the germline V gene. This CDR3 reads CASSLFRGSSGGETQYF. The CDR3 bases are TGTGCCAGCAGCTTATTTCGCGGGAGCTCCGGGGGGGAGACCCAGTACTTC.

The chain carries TRBV6-6 and TRBJ1-6; weak D call: TRBD1 (5 bases). CDR3 length: 17 residues. V lost 5 bases and J lost 2, with 16 bases in between. In germline, CDR1 is MNHNY, CDR2 SVGAGI (reference sequence). CDR3 amino acids: CASSPGRGGTYNSPLHF. DNA of the CDR3: TGTGCCAGCAGTCCAGGTCGGGGGGGTACCTATAATTCACCCCTCCACTTT.

J is TRBJ2-6 and V is TRBV24-1; TRBD2 matches at 8 bases. From germline, CDR1 is KGHDR and CDR2 SFDVKD. V shed 5 bases, J shed 0 bases, and the junction held 5 bases outside the gene matches. The CDR3 is made up of 17 amino acids. The CDR3 nucleotides read TGTGCCACCAGTGGGATAGCGGGGATCTCTGGGGCCAACGTCCTGACTTTC. It translates to CATSGIAGISGANVLTF.

This chain connects TRBV28 to TRBJ2-3, with a possible D match to TRBD1 (6 bases). Germline lookup yields CDR1 MDHEN and CDR2 SYDVKM. The CDR3 extends over 15 amino acids. Trimming took off 3 bases at V and 2 bases at J, with 12 bases between the two ends. The CDR3 region is CASSFFRTATDTQYF. The DNA of the CDR3 is TGTGCCAGCAGTTTTTTCAGGACAGCCACAGATACGCAGTATTTT.

This rearrangement joins TRBV7-2 to TRBJ1-1; the D is unclear. V was shortened by 1 base and J by 1 base, with 4 bases between the two germline ends. CDR1 is SGHTA and CDR2 is FQGNSA in the germline V gene. This CDR3 region has 13 residues. The CDR3 reads CASSLVENTEAFF. CDR3 sequence (DNA): TGTGCCAGCAGCTTAGTGGAGAACACTGAAGCTTTCTTT.

This sequence joins TRBV5-1 and TRBJ1-3, with D perhaps matching TRBD1 (5 bases). V dropped 0 bases and J dropped 4 bases, with 11 bases sitting between them. Per germline, CDR1 SGHRS and CDR2 YFSETQ. CDR3 length: 15 residues. CDR3 in amino acids: CASSLAGGRGNTIYF. The CDR3 DNA follows: TGCGCCAGCAGCTTGGCCGGGGGAAGGGGAAACACCATATATTTT.

The V call is TRBV12-3 or TRBV12-4, the J call TRBJ2-7; no definite D call. This CDR3 spans 12 amino acids. The V end was cut by 5 bases, the J end by 3 bases, with 8 bases between. CDR3 coding DNA: TGTGCCAGCAGTCCTCAACACTACGAGCAGTACTTC. It translates to CASSPQHYEQYF.

The rearrangement uses TRBV21-1 and TRBJ1-2; no check of the table's D call, TRBD1, against the DNA was made. TRBV21-1 is a pseudogene segment. The CDR3 runs to 15 residues. CDR3 bases: TGTGCCAGCAGCAAGCGGACAGGGGGCTTCTATGGCTACACCTTC. Its protein product is CASSKRTGGFYGYTF.

V usage is TRBV28 and J usage is TRBJ1-6, with D unclear. V gave up 4 bases and J gave up 10 bases, with 17 bases separating them. The CDR3 runs to 15 residues. Germline CDR1 and CDR2: MDHEN and SYDVKM. CDR3 amino acids: CASSSLVAGGSPLHF. CDR3 nucleotide sequence: TGTGCCAGCAGTTCACTCGTGGCTGGAGGGTCACCCCTCCACTTT. Full variable domain (outside the CDR3, taken from reference TRBV28 and TRBJ1-6): DVKVTQSSRYLVKRTGEKVFLECVQDMDHENMFWYRQDPGLGLRLIYFSYDVKMKEKGDIPEGYSVSREKKERFSLILESASTNQTSMYLCASSSLVAGGSPLHFGNGTRLTVT.

This clone showed up just once. The CDR3: CASSAYPKLAGGREQYF. CDR3 DNA: TGTGCCAGCAGTGCCTACCCTAAACTAGCGGGGGGGAGGGAGCAGTACTTC. This sequence joins TRBV6-1 and TRBJ2-7; 13 bases align to TRBD2. V shed 4 bases and J 7 bases; nucleotides not matched to a gene: 13. Germline lookup yields CDR1 MNHNS and CDR2 SASEGT. The CDR3 length is 17 residues.

Notes on this clone: Sequence at one end of the junction differs from germline and may be a read error. The chain employs TRBV30 and TRBJ1-1, with D possibly being TRBD1 (6 bases). Germline CDR1 and CDR2: GTSNPN and SVGIG (reference sequence). CDR3 length: 10 residues. The CDR3 loop reads CAFVGGRGYF. CDR3 nucleotide sequence: TGTGCCTTCGTTGGGGGCCGCGGGTACTTT.

This clone showed up just once. The J gene is TRBJ1-1, the V gene TRBV5-1; D unresolved. The germline CDR1 and CDR2 sequences are SGHRS and YFSETQ. V was pared by 4 bases and J by 0 bases, with 7 bases between. CDR3 length: 13 amino acids. As DNA, the CDR3 is TGCGCCAGCAGCCTGGAAGTGAACACTGAAGCTTTCTTT. Translated, it gives CASSLEVNTEAFF.

This rearrangement joins TRBV6-5 to TRBJ1-2; a possible D gene is TRBD1 (6 bases). The V gene's germline CDR1 is MNHEY and CDR2 SVGAGI. The CDR3 consists of 14 residues. The V and J ends lost 4 bases and 5 bases respectively, with 14 bases between them. CDR3 sequence reads: CASSSSTQGYGYTF. Written as DNA, the CDR3 is TGTGCCAGCAGTTCGTCTACCCAGGGGTATGGCTACACCTTC.

V usage is TRBV5-6 and J usage is TRBJ1-5, with D perhaps matching TRBD1 (6 bases). This CDR3 has 14 amino acids. Germline assignment: CDR1 SGHDT and CDR2 YYEEEE. Trimming cost V 3 bases and J 5 bases, with 12 bases left between them. CDR3: CASSSEAGDQPQHF. In DNA form, the CDR3 reads TGTGCCAGCAGCTCGGAGGCAGGGGATCAGCCCCAGCATTTT.

The genes are TRBV5-4 and TRBJ2-6, with 12 bases fitting TRBD2. CDR3 size: 18 residues. Germline V gene sequence: CDR1 SGHNT, CDR2 YYREEE (reference sequence). V shed 2 bases, J shed 2 bases, and the junction held 5 bases outside the gene matches. Here the CDR3 DNA reads TGTGCCAGCAGCTTTGTTACTAGCGGGAGGACTGGGGCCAACGTCCTGACTTTC. It translates to CASSFVTSGRTGANVLTF.